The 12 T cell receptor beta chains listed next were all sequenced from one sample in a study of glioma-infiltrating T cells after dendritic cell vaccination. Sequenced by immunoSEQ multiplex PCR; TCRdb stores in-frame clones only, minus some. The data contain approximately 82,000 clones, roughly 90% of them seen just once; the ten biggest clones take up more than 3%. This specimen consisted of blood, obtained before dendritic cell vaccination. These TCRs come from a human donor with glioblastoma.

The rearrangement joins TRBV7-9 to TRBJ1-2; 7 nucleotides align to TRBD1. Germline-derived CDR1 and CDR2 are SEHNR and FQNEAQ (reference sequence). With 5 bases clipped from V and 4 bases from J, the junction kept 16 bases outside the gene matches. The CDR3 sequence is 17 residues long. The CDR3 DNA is TGTGCCAGCAGCCCCTCGGCAGGGGGTCCCCCCCCCTATGGCTACACCTTC. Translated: CASSPSAGGPPPYGYTF.

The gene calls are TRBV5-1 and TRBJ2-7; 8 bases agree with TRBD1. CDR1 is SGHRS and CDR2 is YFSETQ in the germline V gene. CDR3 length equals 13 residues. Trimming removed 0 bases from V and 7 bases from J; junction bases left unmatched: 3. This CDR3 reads CASSLARGLEQYF. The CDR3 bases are TGCGCCAGCAGCTTGGCCAGGGGGCTTGAGCAGTACTTC.

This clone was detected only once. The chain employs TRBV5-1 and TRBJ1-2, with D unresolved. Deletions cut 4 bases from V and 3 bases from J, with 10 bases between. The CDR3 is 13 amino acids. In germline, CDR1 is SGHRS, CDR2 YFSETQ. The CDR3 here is CASSLDGDYGYTF. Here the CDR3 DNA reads TGCGCCAGCAGCCTGGACGGAGACTATGGCTACACCTTC.

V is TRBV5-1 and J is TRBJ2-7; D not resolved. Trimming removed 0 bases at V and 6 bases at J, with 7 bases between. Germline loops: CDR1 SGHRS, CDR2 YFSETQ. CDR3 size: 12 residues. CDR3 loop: CASSLGFGEQYF. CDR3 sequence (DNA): TGCGCCAGCAGCTTGGGGTTCGGCGAGCAGTACTTC.

CDR3 in DNA: TGCGCCAGCAGCCCCCGACAGGGGAACTATGGCTACACCTTC. Its protein product is CASSPRQGNYGYTF. The V and J genes are TRBV5-1 and TRBJ1-2; 8 bases are shared with TRBD1. The CDR3 consists of 14 residues. The germline CDR1 and CDR2 sequences are SGHRS and YFSETQ. After removal of 4 bases from V and 2 bases from J, the junction contained 4 bases not matched to a gene.

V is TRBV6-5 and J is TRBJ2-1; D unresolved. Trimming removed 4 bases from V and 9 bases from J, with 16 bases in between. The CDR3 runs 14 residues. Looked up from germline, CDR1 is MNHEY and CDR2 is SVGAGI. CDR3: CASSSAPLRGEQFF. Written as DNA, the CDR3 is TGTGCCAGCAGTTCGGCACCTTTGCGCGGTGAGCAGTTCTTC.

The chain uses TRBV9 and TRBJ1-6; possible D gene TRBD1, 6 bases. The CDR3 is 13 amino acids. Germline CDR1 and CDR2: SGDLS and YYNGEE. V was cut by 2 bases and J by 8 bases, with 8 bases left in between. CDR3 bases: TGTGCCAGCAGCGTGGACAGTGATTCACCCCTCCACTTT. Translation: CASSVDSDSPLHF. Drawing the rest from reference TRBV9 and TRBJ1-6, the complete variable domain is DSGVTQTPKHLITATGQRVTLRCSPRSGDLSVYWYQQSLDQGLQFLIQYYNGEERAKGNILERFSAQQFPDLHSELNLSSLELGDSALYFCASSVDSDSPLHFGNGTRLTVT.

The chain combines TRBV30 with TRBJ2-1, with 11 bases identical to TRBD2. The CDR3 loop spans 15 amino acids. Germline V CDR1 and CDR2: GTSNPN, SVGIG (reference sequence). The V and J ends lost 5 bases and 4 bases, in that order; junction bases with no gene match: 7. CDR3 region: CAWQISGREYNEQFF. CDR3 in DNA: TGTGCCTGGCAGATTAGCGGGAGGGAGTACAATGAGCAGTTCTTC.

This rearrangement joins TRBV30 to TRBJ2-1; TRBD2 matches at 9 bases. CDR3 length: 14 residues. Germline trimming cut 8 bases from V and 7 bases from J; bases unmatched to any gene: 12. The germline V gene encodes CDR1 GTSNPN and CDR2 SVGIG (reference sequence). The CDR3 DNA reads TGTGCCGGATCTGTAGCGGGAGAAGTGAATGAGCAGTTCTTC. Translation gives CAGSVAGEVNEQFF. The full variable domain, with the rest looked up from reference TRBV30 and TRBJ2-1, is SQTIHQWPATLVQPVGSPLSLECTVEGTSNPNLYWYRQAAGRGLQLLFYSVGIGQISSEVPQNLSASRPQDRQFILSSKKLLLSDSGFYLCAGSVAGEVNEQFFGPGTRLTVL.

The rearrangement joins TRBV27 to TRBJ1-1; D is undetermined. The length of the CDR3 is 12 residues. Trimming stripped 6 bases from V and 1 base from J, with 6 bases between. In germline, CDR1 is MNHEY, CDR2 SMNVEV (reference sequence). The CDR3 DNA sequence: TGTGCCAGCAGGGGAGGGAACACTGAAGCTTTCTTT. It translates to CASRGGNTEAFF.

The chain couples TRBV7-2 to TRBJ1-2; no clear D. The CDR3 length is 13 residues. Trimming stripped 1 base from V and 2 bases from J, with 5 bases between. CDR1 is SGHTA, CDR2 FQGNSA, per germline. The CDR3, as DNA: TGTGCCAGCAGCTTAGACGGGAACTATGGCTACACCTTC. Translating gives CASSLDGNYGYTF. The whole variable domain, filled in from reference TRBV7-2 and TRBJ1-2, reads GAGVSQSPSNKVTEKGKDVELRCDPISGHTALYWYRQSLGQGLEFLIYFQGNSAPDKSGLPSDRFSAERTGGSVSTLTIQRTQQEDSAVYLCASSLDGNYGYTFGSGTRLTVV.

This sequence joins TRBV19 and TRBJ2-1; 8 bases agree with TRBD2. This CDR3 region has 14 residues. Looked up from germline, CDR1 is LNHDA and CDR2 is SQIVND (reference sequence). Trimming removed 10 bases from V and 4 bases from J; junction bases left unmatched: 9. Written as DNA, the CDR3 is TGTGCCACCAAGCGGGGGAGCGATTACAATGAGCAGTTCTTC. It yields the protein CATKRGSDYNEQFF.